Here is one TCR beta chain with its context. Germline lookup yields CDR1 SGHAT and CDR2 FQNNGV. V lost 5 bases to trimming and J lost 5 bases; unmatched junction nucleotides: 8. The CDR3 sequence is 14 residues long. The data derive from a study of technical replicates of blood from a handful of donors. The repertoire was sequenced with immunoSEQ multiplex PCR; TCRdb's copy has only in-frame clones and lacks some. The data contain about 76,000 clones, around nine tenths of them singletons. The clonotype comes from a human donor in good health. Sequences were obtained from T cells isolated from PBMCs. The rearrangement joins TRBV11-2 to TRBJ2-5, with TRBD1 matching over 7 bases. The CDR3 DNA reads as TGTGCCAGCAGCATTTACAGGGGTGGGGAGACCCAGTACTTC. Translated, it gives CASSIYRGGETQYF.